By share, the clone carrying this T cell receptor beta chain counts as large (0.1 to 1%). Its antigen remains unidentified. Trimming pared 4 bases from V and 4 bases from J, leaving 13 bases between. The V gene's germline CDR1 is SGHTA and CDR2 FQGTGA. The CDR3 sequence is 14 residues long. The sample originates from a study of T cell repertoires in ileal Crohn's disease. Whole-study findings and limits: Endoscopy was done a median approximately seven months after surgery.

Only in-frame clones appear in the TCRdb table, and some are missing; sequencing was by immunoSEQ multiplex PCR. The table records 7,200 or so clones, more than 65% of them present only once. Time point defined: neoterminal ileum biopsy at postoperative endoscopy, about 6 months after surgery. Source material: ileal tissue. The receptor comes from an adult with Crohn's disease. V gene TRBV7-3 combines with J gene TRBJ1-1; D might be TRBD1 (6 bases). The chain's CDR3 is CASSSGGPGTEAFF. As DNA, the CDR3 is TGTGCCAGCAGCTCCGGGGGGCCTGGCACTGAAGCTTTCTTT.